The clone carrying this T cell receptor (beta chain) is medium-sized (0.01 to 0.1%). What it recognizes is unknown. CDR1 is SEHNR, CDR2 FQNEAQ, per germline (reference sequence). V was shortened by 11 bases and J by 3 bases, with 11 bases between the two germline ends. CDR3 size: 11 residues. This sample is part of a study of cytomegalovirus exposure and HLA in healthy donors. The PCR employed 60 Vbeta primers together with 13 Jbeta primers. Clones were sequenced by immunoSEQ multiplex PCR, and TCRdb holds only the in-frame ones, with some missing. This sample has 150,000 to 250,000 clones; 79% occur once, and the top ten carry about 4.6%. The study's findings and limits: Later on, analysis showed that most CMV-associated TCR beta chains appeared to be HLA-restricted. The majority of TCR sequences were rare, yet some public TCRs appeared in many donors.

The source of this sequence is a woman aged 30 to 39 in good health and CMV-seropositive. The V call is TRBV7-9, the J call TRBJ2-7; D gene uncertain. Source material: PBMCs. The CDR3, as DNA: TGTGCCGTCCTCGGCGGCTACGAGCAGTACTTC. Translating gives CAVLGGYEQYF.